The rows below give T cell receptor beta chains drawn from one sample of a study of response to subunit inactivated influenza vaccine. In TCRdb, the RT-PCR reads were re-called with MiXCR into one record per CDR3 protein. Of 800,000 to 1,000,000 distinct CDR3 sequences in the sample, 21% were seen once. Here the sequenced sample was PBMCs from blood, taken 4 to 6 days after vaccination. The receptors were sampled from a man over 45 who received an inactivated influenza vaccine. Each CDR3 is given with its conserved first and last residue. The D gene is left open where the match is weak. A row's size may be missing; if present it is once, few, many or a size class.

D: NA
V: TRBV10-3
J: TRBJ2-1
size: few
CDR3: CAISESIAEQFF
DNA: TGTGCCATCAGTGAGTCGATAGCTGAGCAGTTCTTC

D: NA
V: TRBV4-3
J: TRBJ2-3
size: few
CDR3: CASSRALPPDTQYF
DNA: TGCGCCAGCAGCCGGGCGCTCCCCCCAGATACGCAGTATTTT

D: TRBD2
V: TRBV12-3/TRBV12-4
J: TRBJ2-1
size: NA
CDR3: CASRGPTSGGNNEQFF
DNA: TGTGCCAGCAGGGGACCCACTAGCGGGGGAAACAATGAGCAGTTCTTC

D: NA
V: TRBV14
J: TRBJ2-3
size: NA
CDR3: CASSRSRPDTQYF
DNA: TGTGCCAGCAGCAGATCAAGACCAGATACGCAGTATTTT

D: NA
V: TRBV5-1
J: TRBJ1-1
size: NA
CDR3: CASSLDTGISEAFF
DNA: TGCGCCAGCAGCTTGGATACAGGGATTTCTGAAGCTTTCTTT

D: NA
V: TRBV6-2/TRBV6-3
J: TRBJ1-5
size: few
CDR3: CATPGATQPQHF
DNA: TGTGCCACCCCAGGGGCTACTCAGCCCCAGCATTTT

D: NA
V: TRBV5-1
J: TRBJ2-5
size: NA
CDR3: CASSSIGSPGETQYF
DNA: TGCGCCAGCAGCTCCATAGGGAGCCCCGGGGAGACCCAGTACTTC

D: NA
V: TRBV7-2
J: TRBJ1-2
size: NA
CDR3: CASSPDQTYGYTF
DNA: TGTGCCAGCAGCCCCGACCAAACCTATGGCTACACCTTC

D: TRBD1
V: TRBV7-2
J: TRBJ2-7
size: few
CDR3: CASSLVVGQGSKQYF
DNA: TGTGCCAGCAGCTTAGTTGTGGGACAGGGTTCCAAGCAGTACTTC

D: NA
V: TRBV7-2
J: TRBJ1-5
size: NA
CDR3: CASSPSRWGNQPQHF
DNA: TGTGCCAGCAGCCCCTCCAGATGGGGGAATCAGCCCCAGCATTTT

D: NA
V: TRBV12-3/TRBV12-4
J: TRBJ2-7
size: NA
CDR3: CASSPNRVDEQYF
DNA: TGTGCCAGCAGTCCGAACAGGGTAGACGAGCAGTACTTC

D: TRBD2
V: TRBV12-3/TRBV12-4
J: TRBJ2-2
size: NA
CDR3: CASTLAGVYTGELFF
DNA: TGTGCCAGCACCTTAGCGGGAGTATACACCGGGGAGCTGTTTTTT

D: NA
V: TRBV4-1
J: TRBJ2-1
size: few
CDR3: CASRGSGSGSYNEQFF
DNA: TGCGCCAGCAGAGGTAGTGGGAGCGGATCCTACAATGAGCAGTTCTTC

D: TRBD1
V: TRBV9
J: TRBJ1-5
size: NA
CDR3: CASSVVGGANQPQHF
DNA: TGTGCCAGCAGCGTAGTAGGGGGCGCGAATCAGCCCCAGCATTTT

D: TRBD2
V: TRBV6-1
J: TRBJ2-3
size: NA
CDR3: CASSRPGPTSGRAHGTQYF
DNA: TGTGCCAGCAGCCGGCCCGGGCCCACTAGCGGGAGGGCACATGGTACGCAGTATTTT

D: TRBD1
V: TRBV28
J: TRBJ2-3
size: NA
CDR3: CASRLAGGRDTQYF
DNA: TGTGCCAGCAGGCTCGCAGGGGGCAGAGATACGCAGTATTTT

D: TRBD2
V: TRBV9
J: TRBJ2-2
size: NA
CDR3: CASSVGASGINGELFF
DNA: TGTGCCAGCAGCGTAGGAGCTAGCGGGATCAACGGGGAGCTGTTTTTT

D: TRBD2
V: TRBV5-1
J: TRBJ2-5
size: few
CDR3: CASSLEPGREETQYF
DNA: TGCGCCAGCAGCTTGGAACCAGGGAGGGAGGAGACCCAGTACTTC

D: TRBD1
V: TRBV20-1
J: TRBJ1-6
size: NA
CDR3: CSASVGGQEDSPLHF
DNA: TGCAGTGCTAGTGTAGGGGGACAGGAGGATTCACCCCTCCACTTT

D: NA
V: TRBV4-2
J: TRBJ2-7
size: NA
CDR3: CASSQDNRYEQYF
DNA: TGTGCCAGCAGCCAAGATAACCGCTACGAGCAGTACTTC

D: NA
V: TRBV5-1
J: TRBJ2-7
size: few
CDR3: CASSLDITYEQYF
DNA: TGCGCCAGCAGCTTGGATATCACCTACGAGCAGTACTTC

D: NA
V: TRBV7-8
J: TRBJ2-7
size: NA
CDR3: CASSLAHGVYEQYF
DNA: TGTGCCAGCAGCTTAGCCCACGGGGTTTACGAGCAGTACTTC

D: NA
V: TRBV7-9
J: TRBJ2-3
size: NA
CDR3: CASSSPHTQYF
DNA: TGTGCCAGCAGCTCACCTCATACGCAGTATTTT

D: NA
V: TRBV9
J: TRBJ2-2
size: NA
CDR3: CASSVSRNTGELFF
DNA: TGTGCCAGCAGCGTTAGCAGGAACACCGGGGAGCTGTTTTTT

D: TRBD2
V: TRBV6-2/TRBV6-3
J: TRBJ2-3
size: NA
CDR3: CASSYVLRGGLTDTQYF
DNA: TGTGCCAGCAGTTACGTTCTACGCGGGGGGCTCACAGATACGCAGTATTTT

D: TRBD1
V: TRBV4-2
J: TRBJ2-7
size: few
CDR3: CASSQGRGRYEQYF
DNA: TGTGCCAGCAGCCAAGGCAGGGGGCGGTACGAGCAGTACTTC

D: TRBD1
V: TRBV20-1
J: TRBJ2-2
size: NA
CDR3: CSATPHGTGTGELFF
DNA: TGCAGTGCTACGCCCCACGGGACAGGCACCGGGGAGCTGTTTTTT

D: TRBD2
V: TRBV9
J: TRBJ2-1
size: few
CDR3: CASSLSGTTYNEQFF
DNA: TGTGCCAGCAGCCTTAGCGGGACCACCTACAATGAGCAGTTCTTC

D: TRBD1
V: TRBV12-3/TRBV12-4
J: TRBJ2-1
size: few
CDR3: CASRGGQAKFF
DNA: TGTGCCAGCAGGGGGGGACAGGCGAAGTTCTTC

D: NA
V: TRBV4-1
J: TRBJ2-7
size: NA
CDR3: CASSSLTRVGFSEQYF
DNA: TGCGCCAGCAGCTCCCTAACCAGGGTCGGGTTTAGCGAGCAGTACTTC

D: NA
V: TRBV20-1
J: TRBJ2-2
size: NA
CDR3: CSARLRPTGELFF
DNA: TGCAGTGCTAGATTAAGGCCCACCGGGGAGCTGTTTTTT

D: NA
V: TRBV12-3/TRBV12-4
J: TRBJ2-3
size: many
CDR3: CASSRVDTQYF
DNA: TGTGCCAGCAGCCGGGTAGATACGCAGTATTTT

D: NA
V: TRBV19
J: TRBJ1-2
size: NA
CDR3: CASSIEASLNYGYTF
DNA: TGTGCCAGTAGTATAGAGGCCTCGCTTAACTATGGCTACACCTTC

D: NA
V: TRBV6-2/TRBV6-3
J: TRBJ2-1
size: few
CDR3: CASSYSSGGRDSGNEQFF
DNA: TGTGCCAGCAGTTACTCGTCTGGGGGGCGGGATTCTGGCAATGAGCAGTTCTTC

D: TRBD1
V: TRBV7-2
J: TRBJ2-7
size: NA
CDR3: CASSSDRGPLEQYF
DNA: TGTGCCAGCAGCTCGGACAGGGGCCCCCTCGAGCAGTACTTC

D: NA
V: TRBV6-4
J: TRBJ2-3
size: NA
CDR3: CASSDSGGQDTQYF
DNA: TGTGCCAGCAGTGACTCGGGGGGGCAAGATACGCAGTATTTT

D: TRBD1
V: TRBV10-1
J: TRBJ2-3
size: NA
CDR3: CASSEGTGVGDTQYF
DNA: TGCGCCAGCAGTGAAGGGACAGGGGTCGGAGATACGCAGTATTTT

D: TRBD2
V: TRBV7-8
J: TRBJ2-1
size: many
CDR3: CASSPQWGGRAQEQFF
DNA: TGTGCCAGCAGCCCCCAATGGGGCGGGAGGGCCCAGGAGCAGTTCTTC

D: NA
V: TRBV27
J: TRBJ2-3
size: NA
CDR3: CASSPLWSHDTQYF
DNA: TGTGCCAGCAGTCCCCTCTGGTCACACGATACGCAGTATTTT

D: NA
V: TRBV6-1
J: TRBJ1-4
size: NA
CDR3: CASSPTADNEKLFF
DNA: TGTGCCAGCAGCCCGACAGCGGATAATGAAAAACTGTTTTTT

D: NA
V: TRBV20-1
J: TRBJ1-6
size: few
CDR3: CSARFRDYSNSPLHF
DNA: TGCAGTGCTAGGTTCCGGGACTACTCTAATTCACCCCTCCACTTT

D: NA
V: TRBV25-1
J: TRBJ2-5
size: NA
CDR3: CASSEFTSTAQETQYF
DNA: TGTGCCAGCAGTGAATTTACGTCGACAGCGCAAGAGACCCAGTACTTC

D: NA
V: TRBV29-1
J: TRBJ2-1
size: NA
CDR3: CRVWGNNNEQFF
DNA: TGCAGAGTTTGGGGGAACAACAATGAGCAGTTCTTC

D: NA
V: TRBV7-2
J: TRBJ2-2
size: NA
CDR3: CASGGAGAGELFF
DNA: TGTGCCAGCGGTGGGGCAGGAGCCGGGGAGCTGTTTTTT

D: TRBD2
V: TRBV10-3
J: TRBJ2-2
size: NA
CDR3: CAISAWTRPEDGELFF
DNA: TGTGCCATCAGTGCCTGGACTAGGCCGGAGGACGGGGAGCTGTTTTTT

D: TRBD2
V: TRBV20-1
J: TRBJ2-1
size: NA
CDR3: CCARDRRRGGLNEQFF
DNA: TGCTGTGCTAGAGATCGAAGGCGGGGGGGCCTCAATGAGCAGTTCTTC

D: NA
V: TRBV5-1
J: TRBJ2-5
size: NA
CDR3: CASSYGRRGETQYF
DNA: TGCGCCAGCAGCTATGGACGGAGGGGAGAGACCCAGTACTTC